This T cell receptor (beta chain) was identified during a study of PD-1 blockade in classical Hodgkin lymphoma. There was relapse after autologous stem cell transplantation in every patient, and there was variation in brentuximab vedotin exposure. Study-level results: According to reports, newly diagnosed patients had lower baseline TCR diversity than healthy donors, and relapsed/refractory patients had lower baseline TCR diversity still.

Points on this clone: Its antigen is unknown.

The CDR3 runs 14 residues. V lost 2 bases to trimming and J lost 0 bases, with 9 bases between them. Germline-derived CDR1 and CDR2 are GTSNPN and SVGIG (reference sequence). TCRdb's copy holds only in-frame clones and misses some; the assay was immunoSEQ multiplex PCR. In the table there are some 150,000 clones, around four fifths of which are singletons. The sequence came from a human donor with classical Hodgkin lymphoma. The sequencing used peripheral blood mononuclear cells (PBMCs), collected before the second cycle of nivolumab. The chain employs TRBV30 and TRBJ2-3, with D hard to call. This CDR3 is CAWSWSLSTDTQYF. CDR3 DNA: TGTGCCTGGAGTTGGTCTCTTAGCACAGATACGCAGTATTTT.